This T cell receptor (beta chain) was sequenced for a study of read filtering for tumor transcriptome and immune sequencing. Across the whole study: The cohort had around 18 men and 14 to 15 women aged about 45 to 80, mean roughly 70 years. Transcriptome libraries were built from DNase-treated RNA. Overall study findings and caveats: Roughly 80% of IR-seq clonotypes had a single read, yet these held roughly 3.8% of reads. IR-seq captured clonotypes deeper and more reliably than RNA-seq.

The library was built from around 400 ng RNA with molecular barcoded adaptors for alpha/delta and beta/gamma chains. Each CDR3 protein is one row after TCRdb ran MiXCR on the reads. There are fewer than 75,000 distinct CDR3 sequences in the sample; less than 25% occur only once, and approximately 17% lies in the top ten. This clonotype has ten or more counts. What it recognizes is unknown. The sequenced sample consisted of a population of CD138-negative cells sorted from bone marrow. This TCR came from a donor at least 40 years old with multiple myeloma.

The CDR3 DNA reads as TGCGCCAGCAGCTTGGAGGGGCGGGGGGGATACAATGAGCAGTTCTTC. It specifies CASSLEGRGGYNEQFF. The J gene is TRBJ2-1, the V gene TRBV5-1, with TRBD2 identical over 9 bases. Germline V gene sequence: CDR1 SGHRS, CDR2 YFSETQ. V was clipped by 0 bases and J by 4 bases; unmatched bases: 5. CDR3 length: 16 amino acids. The variable domain in full, completed from reference TRBV5-1 and TRBJ2-1, reads KAGVTQTPRYLIKTRGQQVTLSCSPISGHRSVSWYQQTPGQGLQFLFEYFSETQRNKGNFPGRFSGRQFSNSRSEMNVSTLELGDSALYLCASSLEGRGGYNEQFFGPGTRLTVL.